Below, 12 T cell receptor beta chains from the same sample are listed, as sequenced in a study of spatial heterogeneity in lung cancer. TCRdb reprocessed the 5' RACE reads with MiXCR, giving one entry per CDR3 protein. The repertoire has more than 9,000 distinct CDR3 sequences, approximately 6.2% of them found once; the top ten carry 9% to 12%. Time point here: sample taken at primary tumor resection. Material for sequencing was whole RNA from tumor, nontumor lung or frozen PBMC, left unsorted. The source was normal lung tissue next to the tumor, collected at surgery. Receptor source: a male donor with early-stage non-small cell lung cancer.

By share, this clonotype ranks as medium-sized. This CDR3 reads CASSLVANTGELFF. The DNA for the CDR3 is TGTGCCAGCAGCTTAGTTGCGAACACCGGGGAGCTGTTTTTT. The chain recombines TRBV7-9 with TRBJ2-2; D unresolved. Germline V CDR1 and CDR2: SEHNR, FQNEAQ (reference sequence). The V end lost 1 base, the J end lost 0 bases, and 3 bases lay between the germline ends. The CDR3 covers 14 residues.

The sample holds a few counts of this clonotype. This chain joins TRBV12-3 or TRBV12-4 and TRBJ1-1; TRBD1 agrees at 7 bases. The CDR3 extends over 14 amino acids. Unmatched junction bases numbered 15, after V lost 6 bases and J lost 11 bases. The CDR3 is CASSVTGDARDAFF. CDR3 DNA sequence: TGTGCCAGCAGCGTCACAGGGGACGCGCGTGATGCTTTCTTT.

This clonotype is termed medium-sized (0.01 to 0.1%). The DNA of the CDR3 is TGTGCCAGCAGTGAAGGAAGTGGAGCTAACTATGGCTACACCTTC. This translates into CASSEGSGANYGYTF. V usage is TRBV6-1 and J usage is TRBJ1-2; D uncertain. From germline, CDR1 is MNHNS and CDR2 SASEGT. Between the trimmed V and J ends, which lost 1 base and 0 bases, there was a span of 9 bases. The CDR3 is made up of 15 amino acids.

This clonotype has a count of ten or more. V is TRBV29-1 and J is TRBJ2-7; the match to TRBD1 covers 8 bases. J was trimmed by 3 bases and V by 6 bases; bases with no gene match: 19. The CDR3 runs to 17 residues. CDR1 is SQVTM, CDR2 ANQGSEA, per germline. CDR3 nucleotides: TGCAGCGTCACACGAATAGCCGTCCTGGGACAGGACTACGAGCAGTACTTC. This sequence encodes CSVTRIAVLGQDYEQYF.

The chain uses TRBV7-3 and TRBJ1-1, with 7 bases identical to TRBD1. V lost 5 bases and J lost 4; bases outside the gene matches: 7. The CDR3 consists of 14 residues. The germline V gene encodes CDR1 SGHTA and CDR2 FQGTGA. CDR3 loop: CASSPGQGGTEAFF. The CDR3 DNA follows: TGTGCCAGCAGCCCCGGGCAGGGGGGCACTGAAGCTTTCTTT.

By proportion, this clonotype is medium-sized. V is TRBV9 and J is TRBJ2-2; 7 bases agree with TRBD2. V lost 4 bases, J lost 5 bases, and 11 bases stayed unmatched. The length of the CDR3 is 16 residues. Germline CDR1 is SGDLS and CDR2 is YYNGEE. The CDR3 sequence: CASSPRAGSGTGELFF. CDR3 in DNA: TGTGCCAGCAGCCCGCGAGCGGGGAGTGGTACCGGGGAGCTGTTTTTT.

A few counts support this clonotype. The chain has TRBV30 and TRBJ1-2; unclear D gene. The V end lost 2 bases, the J end lost 0 bases, and 7 bases lay between the germline ends. CDR1 is GTSNPN and CDR2 is SVGIG in the germline V gene (reference sequence). This CDR3 spans 13 amino acids. DNA for the CDR3: TGTGCCTGGAGTTGGGCAGCTAACTATGGCTACACCTTC. Translation gives CAWSWAANYGYTF. The entire variable domain, with the rest obtained from reference TRBV30 and TRBJ1-2, is as follows: SQTIHQWPATLVQPVGSPLSLECTVEGTSNPNLYWYRQAAGRGLQLLFYSVGIGQISSEVPQNLSASRPQDRQFILSSKKLLLSDSGFYLCAWSWAANYGYTFGSGTRLTVV.

This clonotype was counted many times. V is TRBV30 and J is TRBJ2-3; 7 nucleotides align to TRBD2. The CDR3 length is 13 residues. Germline CDR1 reads GTSNPN; CDR2 reads SVGIG (reference sequence). V lost 0 bases, J lost 7 bases, and 4 bases stayed unmatched. The CDR3 reads CAWSVSGRNTQYF. Here the CDR3 DNA reads TGTGCCTGGAGTGTATCCGGGAGGAATACGCAGTATTTT.

The chain carries TRBV4-1 and TRBJ1-1; TRBD1 is a possible D gene (6 bases). The length of the CDR3 is 14 residues. Germline V gene lookup returns CDR1 MGHRA and CDR2 YSYEKL. The V gene lost 1 base and the J gene lost 1 base, with 7 bases spanning the gap. CDR3 region: CASSQAQGNTEAFF. DNA of the CDR3: TGCGCCAGCAGCCAAGCACAGGGGAACACTGAAGCTTTCTTT.

This clonotype occurred many times. The V and J genes are TRBV6-2 or TRBV6-3 and TRBJ2-3; 11 bases agree with TRBD2. CDR3 length equals 16 residues. V shed 1 base, J shed 1 base, and the junction held 1 base outside the gene matches. From germline, CDR1 is MNHEY and CDR2 SVGEGT. CDR3 bases: TGTGCCAGCAGTTACTTGGGACTAGCGGGCACAGATACGCAGTATTTT. Its translation is CASSYLGLAGTDTQYF.

The table lists this clonotype with many counts. A junction end diverges from the germline sequence, so it may reflect a read error. The chain couples TRBV4-1 to TRBJ2-7, with TRBD1 matching over 8 bases. The CDR3 is made up of 13 amino acids. Germline V lookup: CDR1 MGHRA, CDR2 YSYEKL. CDR3 sequence: CASSHEGQAHMSF. The CDR3 DNA follows: TGCGCCAGCAGCCACGAGGGACAGGCCCATATGTCCTTC.

This clonotype was counted ten times or more. The DNA for the CDR3 is TGCAGCGTTCGGGATGCCGGGGAGCTGTTTTTT. Protein: CSVRDAGELFF. The V gene is TRBV29-1, the J gene TRBJ2-2; TRBD2 might be the D (5 bases). The V end lost 5 bases, the J end lost 6 bases, and 7 bases lay between the germline ends. Germline V lookup: CDR1 SQVTM, CDR2 ANQGSEA. This CDR3 region has 11 residues.